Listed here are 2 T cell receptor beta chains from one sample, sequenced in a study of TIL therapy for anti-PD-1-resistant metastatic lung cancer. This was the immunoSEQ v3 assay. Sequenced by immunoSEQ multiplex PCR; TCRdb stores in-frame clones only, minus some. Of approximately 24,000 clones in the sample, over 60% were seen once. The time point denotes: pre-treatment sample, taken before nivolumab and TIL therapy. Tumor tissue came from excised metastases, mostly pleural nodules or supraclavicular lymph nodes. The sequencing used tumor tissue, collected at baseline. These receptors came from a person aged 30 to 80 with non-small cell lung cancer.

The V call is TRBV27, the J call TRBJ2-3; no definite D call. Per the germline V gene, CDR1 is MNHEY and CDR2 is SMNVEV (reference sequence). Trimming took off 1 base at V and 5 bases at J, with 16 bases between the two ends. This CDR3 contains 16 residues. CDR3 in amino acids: CASSLFWGRARDTQYF. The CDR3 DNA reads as TGTGCCAGCAGTTTATTTTGGGGTAGAGCGAGAGATACGCAGTATTTT.

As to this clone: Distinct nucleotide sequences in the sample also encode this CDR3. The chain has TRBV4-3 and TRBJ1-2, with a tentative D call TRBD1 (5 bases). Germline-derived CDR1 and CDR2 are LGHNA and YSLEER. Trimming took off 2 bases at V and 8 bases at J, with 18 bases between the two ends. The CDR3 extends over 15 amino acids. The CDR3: CASSQTGAGPGGYTF. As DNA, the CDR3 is TGCGCCAGCAGCCAAACTGGGGCGGGACCGGGAGGCTACACCTTC.